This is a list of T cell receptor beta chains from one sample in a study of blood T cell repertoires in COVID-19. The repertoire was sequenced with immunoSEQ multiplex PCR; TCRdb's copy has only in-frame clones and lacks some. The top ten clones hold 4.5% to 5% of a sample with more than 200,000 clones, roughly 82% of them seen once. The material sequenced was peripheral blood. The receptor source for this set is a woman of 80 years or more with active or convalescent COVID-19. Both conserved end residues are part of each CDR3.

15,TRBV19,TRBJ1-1,CASTPTGSWNTEAFF
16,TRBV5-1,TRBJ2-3,CASDLAGDRAWGTQYF
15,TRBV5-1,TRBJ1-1,CASSLAGGSNTEAFF
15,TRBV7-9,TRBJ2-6,CASSSKEAGANVLTF
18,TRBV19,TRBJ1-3,CASSIRGGVSPSGNTIYF
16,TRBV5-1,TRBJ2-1,CASSLPRASSYNEQFF
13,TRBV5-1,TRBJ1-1,CASSLAGQGEAFF
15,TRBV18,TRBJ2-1,CASSPQGVLYNEQFF
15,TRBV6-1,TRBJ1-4,CASSEVGATNEKLFF
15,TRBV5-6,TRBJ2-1,CASSPRVFSYNEQFF
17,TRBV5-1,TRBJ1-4,CASSKRQGDATNEKLFF
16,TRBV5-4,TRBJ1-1,CASSQGTGAMNTEAFF
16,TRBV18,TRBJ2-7,CASSLRPGQGAGEQYF
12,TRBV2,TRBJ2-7,CASSEGARIQYF
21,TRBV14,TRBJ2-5,CASSYRFRVQTTRRIQETQYF
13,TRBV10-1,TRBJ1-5,CARGTGCGTAQHF
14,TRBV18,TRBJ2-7,CASHDRGKSYEQYF
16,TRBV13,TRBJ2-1,CASSFLRDRVYNEQFF
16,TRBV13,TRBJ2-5,CASSLRAGVYQETQYF
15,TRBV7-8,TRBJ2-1,CASSRRGGRYNEQFF
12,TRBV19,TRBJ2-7,CASSEQGSEQYF
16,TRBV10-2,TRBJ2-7,CASREGGERFGFEQYF
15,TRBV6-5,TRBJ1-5,CASSYGGESNQPQHF
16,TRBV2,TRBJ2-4,CASSVPQGITKNIQYF
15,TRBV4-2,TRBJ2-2,CASSRDRGSTGELFF
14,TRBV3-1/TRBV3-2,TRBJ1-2,CASSPPQGGWGYTF
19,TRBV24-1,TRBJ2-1,CATSDFRASGYSSYNEQFF
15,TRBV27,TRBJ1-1,CASRLMTGANTEAFF
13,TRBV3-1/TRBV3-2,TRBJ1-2,CASSSGGSGGYTF
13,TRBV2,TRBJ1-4,CATQGEAGEKLFF
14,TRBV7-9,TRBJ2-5,CAYTLSGGGETQYF
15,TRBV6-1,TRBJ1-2,CASSEANVLPGGYTF
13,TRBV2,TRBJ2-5,CASSERGRETQYF
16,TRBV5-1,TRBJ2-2,CASTAGQELGTGELFF
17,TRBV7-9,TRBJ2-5,CASSFLGTSGYQETQYF
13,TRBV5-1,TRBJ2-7,CASSLGLPGEQYF
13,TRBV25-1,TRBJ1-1,CASTSTGNTEAFF
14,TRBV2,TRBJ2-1,CASSGTSGSDEQFF
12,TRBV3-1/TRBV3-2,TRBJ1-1,CASSQEGGGAFF
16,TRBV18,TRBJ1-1,CASSSSWGVMNTEAFF
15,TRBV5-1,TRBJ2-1,CASSTGGGSYNEQFF
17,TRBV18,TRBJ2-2,CASSQGLAGFSSGELFF
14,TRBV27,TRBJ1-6,CASSSGLPGVPLHF
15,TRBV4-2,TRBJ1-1,CASSQGSTANTEAFF
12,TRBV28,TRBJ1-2,CASSFGGFGYTF
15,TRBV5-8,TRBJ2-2,CASRLRGSYSGELFF
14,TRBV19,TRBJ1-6,CASSTTAPHSPLHF
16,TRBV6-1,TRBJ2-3,CASSAIGLAGTDTQYF
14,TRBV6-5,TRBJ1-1,CASRGPGQGTEAFF
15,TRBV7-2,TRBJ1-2,CASSGTQGSSYGYTF
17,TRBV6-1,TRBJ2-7,CASSGGTSGGLTYEQYF
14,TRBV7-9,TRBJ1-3,CASSLAGAGNTIYF
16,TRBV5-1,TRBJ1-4,CASSPYTGPTNEKLFF